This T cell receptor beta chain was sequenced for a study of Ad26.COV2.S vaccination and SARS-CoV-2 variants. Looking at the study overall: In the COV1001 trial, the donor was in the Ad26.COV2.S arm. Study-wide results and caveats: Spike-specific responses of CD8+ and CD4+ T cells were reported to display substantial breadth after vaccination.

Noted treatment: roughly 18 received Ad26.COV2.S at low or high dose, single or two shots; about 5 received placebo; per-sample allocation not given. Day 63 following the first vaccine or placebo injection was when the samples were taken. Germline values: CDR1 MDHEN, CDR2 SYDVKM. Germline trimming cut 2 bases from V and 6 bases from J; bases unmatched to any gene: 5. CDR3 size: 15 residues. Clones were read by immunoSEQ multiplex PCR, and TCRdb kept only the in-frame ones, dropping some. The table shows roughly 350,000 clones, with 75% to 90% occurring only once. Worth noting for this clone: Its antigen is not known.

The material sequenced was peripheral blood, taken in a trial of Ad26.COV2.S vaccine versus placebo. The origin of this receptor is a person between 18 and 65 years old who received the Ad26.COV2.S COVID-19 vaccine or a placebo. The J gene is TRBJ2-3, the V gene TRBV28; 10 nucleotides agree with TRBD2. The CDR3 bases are TGTGCCAGCAGTTTAGCTAGCGGGAGTTACGATACGCAGTATTTT. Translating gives CASSLASGSYDTQYF.